This T cell receptor (beta chain) was captured in a study of blood T cell repertoires in COVID-19. Study context: PBMCs, B-cell-depleted T cells, or T cells were the source of the cDNA or gDNA that made up the material.

The V end lost 0 bases, the J end lost 5 bases, and 9 bases lay between the germline ends. Germline lookup yields CDR1 SGDLS and CDR2 YYNGEE. The CDR3 sequence is 14 residues long. As processed by the authors: Amplification of reference gene primers was used by the study to estimate nucleated cell counts. Using immunoSEQ multiplex PCR, the repertoire was profiled, and TCRdb retains in-frame clones only, with some absent. The V and J calls and clone size were taken over from that table, and D and trimming were inferred from the DNA. The data show about 230,000 clones, about 83% seen once. This sequence was found in a woman in her 30s with COVID-19, enrolled during active disease. The sequenced material came from peripheral blood. V and J are TRBV9 and TRBJ1-5; the D gene is possibly TRBD1 (6 bases). CDR3 loop: CASSVAGVDQPQHF. The DNA for the CDR3 is TGTGCCAGCAGCGTAGCAGGGGTCGATCAGCCCCAGCATTTT.